This T cell receptor (beta chain) derives from a study of blood T cell repertoires in COVID-19 (TCRdb year 2020). Concerning the study at large: The collaborator samples originated in the United States, Italy and Spain and spanned the acute and convalescent phases of COVID-19. The material from the prospective study consisted of cDNA or gDNA derived from T cells, B-cell-depleted T cells, or PBMCs. Deeply sampled blood TCRbeta repertoires from subjects exposed to, actively infected with, or recovered from COVID-19 were included in the dataset. The repertoires were released in a freely available public database intended as a resource for research on the immune response to SARS-CoV-2. The samples were drawn from the first 160 participants of the ongoing ImmuneRACE study and from about 1,200 subjects provided by 6 global collaborators. A de-identified subject ID, COVID-19 status, age in years and sex were almost always included in the sample metadata. Where available, HLA class I and class II types were obtained from metadata supplied by the sample provider rather than from assay-based typing. On the study overall, not on this receptor specifically: Clinical and demographic metadata were provided uncurated, with the amount varying by source and participant.

Comments on this clone: Its target antigen remains unknown. No much larger clone exists at a distance of one base, and base qualities are not known.

Measured from the cysteine to the phenylalanine, the CDR3 is 18 residues long. The retained sequence is limited to the CDR3, 54 bases, with the frame set at the first base. Trimming removed 2 bases from V and 2 bases from J, leaving 21 bases between the germline ends. In the germline V gene, CDR1 corresponds to LGHNA and CDR2 to YNFKEQ. TCRbeta CDR3 regions were amplified from genomic DNA by means of the immunoSEQ Assay, a bias-controlled multiplex PCR. The original methods were these. Within the assay, amplification of reference gene primers was used to estimate how many nucleated cells each sample contained. Sequence reads were collapsed and filtered to measure the absolute abundance of every unique TCRbeta CDR3 rearrangement. For each sample, productive Simpson clonality was calculated by taking the square root of Simpson's diversity index across productive rearrangements. TCRdb obtained this table from immuneACCESS and retained in-frame rearrangements with V and J assigned. These tables miss some clones; where compared with another copy, unresolved V genes account for less than half of the shortfall, and the remainder is unexplained. That table supplies the V and J calls and clone size; D and trimming were determined from the DNA. The table for this sample lists about 250,000 clones; around nine tenths of them were counted only once. The ten largest clones represent 1.5% to 2% of the sample.

Another Seattle source contributed samples from volunteer blood donors who had recovered from COVID-19. The collaborating institutions used their own protocols to collect whole blood in K2EDTA tubes. Collaborator samples were shipped for TCRbeta analysis as frozen whole blood, isolated PBMCs, or DNA extracted from either sample type. The sequenced material came from peripheral blood. The chain is made from TRBV4-2 and TRBJ1-2; a tentative D call is TRBD1 (5 bases match). The receptor was isolated from a woman aged 60-75 years who had recovered from COVID-19. The sequenced DNA: TGTGCCAGCAGCCAAACCCACGCGATGAGGGGAGGAAACTATGGCTACACCTTC. It translates as CASSQTHAMRGGNYGYTF.